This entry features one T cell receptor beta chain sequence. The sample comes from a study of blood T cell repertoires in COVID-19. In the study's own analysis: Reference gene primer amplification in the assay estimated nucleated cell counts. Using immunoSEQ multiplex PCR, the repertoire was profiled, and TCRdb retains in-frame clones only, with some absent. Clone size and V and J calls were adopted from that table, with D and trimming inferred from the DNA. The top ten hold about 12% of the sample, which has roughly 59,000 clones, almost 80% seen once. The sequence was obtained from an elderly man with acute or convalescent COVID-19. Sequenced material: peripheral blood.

The DNA of the CDR3 is TGCGCCACCTTAGACAGGGTCAACTATAATTCACCCCTCCACTTT. Its translation is CATLDRVNYNSPLHF. The chain is built from TRBV10-2 and TRBJ1-6; 7 bases are shared with TRBD1. This CDR3 comprises 15 residues. V dropped 10 bases and J dropped 3; count of bases not matched to a gene: 9. The V gene's germline CDR1 is WSHSY and CDR2 SAAADI.